The 14 T cell receptor beta chains below come from one sample, sequenced in a study of PD-L1 blockade in urothelial cancer. The time point was: pretreatment peripheral blood. Sequencing was performed with immunoSEQ multiplex PCR; in TCRdb, only in-frame clones are kept and a portion is missing. The data contain 30,000 to 40,000 clones, over 70% of them singletons. The sample consisted of PBMCs, taken around atezolizumab (anti-PD-L1) treatment. The receptor set was obtained from a man between 60 and 75 years old with urothelial cancer.

The chain links TRBV5-4 to TRBJ1-5; tentative D call: TRBD1 (5 bases). V lost 0 bases and J lost 5, with 15 bases in between. CDR1 SGHNT and CDR2 YYREEE come from the germline V gene (reference sequence). The CDR3 contains 16 residues. The CDR3 region has the DNA TGTGCCAGCAGCTTGGGGGCCGGGGGTAGGGATCAGCCCCAGCATTTT. Its translation is CASSLGAGGRDQPQHF.

This chain joins TRBV19 and TRBJ1-1; 8 nucleotides agree with TRBD1. This CDR3 spans 14 amino acids. The V gene end was trimmed by 5 bases and the J gene end by 4 bases; junction bases not matched to a gene: 6. CDR1 LNHDA and CDR2 SQIVND come from the germline V gene (reference sequence). This CDR3 is CASSPDRGTTEAFF. CDR3 DNA: TGTGCCAGTAGTCCAGACAGGGGTACCACTGAAGCTTTCTTT.

The CDR3 loop reads CASTSRQGVTEQFF. In DNA, the CDR3 is TGTGCCAGTACATCCAGGCAGGGTGTGACCGAGCAGTTCTTC. This chain connects TRBV19 to TRBJ2-1; TRBD1 is a possible D gene (5 bases). This CDR3 comprises 14 residues. Germline assignment: CDR1 LNHDA and CDR2 SQIVND (reference sequence). The V end was cut by 7 bases, the J end by 10 bases, with 20 bases between. Combining the CDR3 with reference TRBV19 and TRBJ2-1 gives the whole variable domain DGGITQSPKYLFRKEGQNVTLSCEQNLNHDAMYWYRQDPGQGLRLIYYSQIVNDFQKGDIAEGYSVSREKKESFPLTVTSAQKNPTAFYLCASTSRQGVTEQFFGPGTRLTVL.

This chain uses TRBV7-2 with TRBJ1-5; D uncertain. V gave up 1 base and J gave up 2 bases, with 12 bases separating them. Germline CDR1 SGHTA, CDR2 FQGNSA. The CDR3 loop spans 16 amino acids. CDR3 sequence (DNA): TGTGCCAGCAGCTTAGTGGGTTCCCGGGGCAATCAGCCCCAGCATTTT. It specifies CASSLVGSRGNQPQHF.

The V gene is TRBV2, the J gene TRBJ1-1, with TRBD1 matching 7 bases. This CDR3 has 12 amino acids. Losses at the gene ends were 3 bases for V and 6 bases for J; bases not matched to a gene: 1. Germline V gives CDR1 SNHLY, CDR2 FYNNEI. In DNA form, the CDR3 reads TGTGCCAGCAGTGACAGGGGGGCTGAAGCTTTCTTT. Translating it yields CASSDRGAEAFF. The entire variable domain, with the rest obtained from reference TRBV2 and TRBJ1-1, is as follows: EPEVTQTPSHQVTQMGQEVILRCVPISNHLYFYWYRQILGQKVEFLVSFYNNEISEKSEIFDDQFSVERPDGSNFTLKIRSTKLEDSAMYFCASSDRGAEAFFGQGTRLTVV.

The rearrangement links TRBV5-6 to TRBJ2-1; a weak D match, TRBD2 (6 bases). The CDR3 has 16 amino acids. The germline V gene encodes CDR1 SGHDT and CDR2 YYEEEE. Trimming took 2 bases from V and 4 from J, leaving 16 bases between them. CDR3 DNA: TGTGCCAGCAGCTTTGGCTTCAGCGGAGGGTACAATGAGCAGTTCTTC. Amino acids: CASSFGFSGGYNEQFF.

The chain combines TRBV18 with TRBJ2-7, with 7 bases aligning to TRBD1. The germline gives CDR1 KGHSH, CDR2 LQKENI. The length of the CDR3 is 15 residues. The trim removed 1 base at V and 6 bases at J, leaving 9 bases unmatched. CDR3 in DNA: TGTGCCAGCTCACCACTTACACAGGGGTTTGGCGAGCAGTACTTC. Amino acids: CASSPLTQGFGEQYF.

The genes are TRBV4-2 and TRBJ2-5; TRBD1 agrees at 7 bases. Germline V gene lookup returns CDR1 LGHNA and CDR2 YNFKEQ. The CDR3 totals 16 residues. The J segment lost 2 bases and the V segment lost 0 bases, leaving 6 bases of the junction unmatched. The CDR3 nucleotides are TGTGCCAGCAGCCAAGAGGCCGGGACAGCGCAAGAGACCCAGTACTTC. Encoded protein: CASSQEAGTAQETQYF.

V usage is TRBV21-1 and J usage is TRBJ2-5; TRBD2, the D gene given by the table, was not confirmed from the DNA. TRBV21-1 is flagged as a pseudogene. CDR3 length: 19 amino acids. The CDR3 is CASSTLGRGLEGGVETQYF. CDR3 nucleotide sequence: TGTGCCAGCAGCACCTTAGGCCGAGGTTTAGAAGGAGGGGTGGAGACCCAGTACTTC.

The CDR3 spells CASKTGGNYGYTF. In DNA, the CDR3 is TGTGCCAGCAAAACAGGGGGCAACTATGGCTACACCTTC. V is TRBV7-9 and J is TRBJ1-2, with 9 positions matching TRBD1. Trimming cost V 7 bases and J 2 bases; bases outside gene matches: 2. The CDR3 extends over 13 amino acids. The V gene's germline CDR1 is SEHNR and CDR2 FQNEAQ (reference sequence).

The CDR3 coding sequence is TGTGCCAGCTCACCTTGGGACAGGGGCTACGAGCAGTACTTC. This encodes CASSPWDRGYEQYF. The rearrangement joins TRBV18 to TRBJ2-7, with 10 bases matching TRBD1. The length of the CDR3 is 14 residues. J gave up 3 bases and V 3 bases, and 2 bases lay outside the gene matches. Germline V lookup: CDR1 KGHSH, CDR2 LQKENI.

V gene TRBV7-9 combines with J gene TRBJ2-1; TRBD2 aligns across 7 bases. Germline V CDR1 and CDR2: SEHNR, FQNEAQ (reference sequence). The CDR3 covers 15 residues. V was clipped by 2 bases and J by 5 bases; unmatched bases: 6. CDR3 residues: CASSLLAGANNEQFF. CDR3 DNA sequence: TGTGCCAGCAGCTTACTGGCGGGAGCGAACAATGAGCAGTTCTTC. The full variable domain, its missing parts supplied by reference TRBV7-9 and TRBJ2-1, is DTGVSQNPRHKITKRGQNVTFRCDPISEHNRLYWYRQTLGQGPEFLTYFQNEAQLEKSRLLSDRFSAERPKGSFSTLEIQRTEQGDSAMYLCASSLLAGANNEQFFGPGTRLTVL.

Concerning this clone: The junction does not match germline at one end; this may be a read error. This chain uses TRBV29-1 with TRBJ1-2; TRBD1 matches 7 bases. There are 14 residues in the CDR3. Germline V gene lookup returns CDR1 SQVTM and CDR2 ANQGSEA. The CDR3 nucleotides are TGCAGCGTTGACCCCCGACAGGATTCAGGGGGGAAGGCCTTC. Protein sequence: CSVDPRQDSGGKAF. The full variable domain, rest sourced from reference TRBV29-1 and TRBJ1-2, is SAVISQKPSRDICQRGTSLTIQCQVDSQVTMMFWYRQQPGQSLTLIATANQGSEATYESGFVIDKFPISRPNLTFSTLTVSNMSPEDSSIYLCSVDPRQDSGGKAFGSGTRLTVV.

The genes are TRBV7-2 and TRBJ1-1; no clear D. CDR1 is SGHTA, CDR2 FQGNSA, per germline. V was trimmed by 4 bases and J by 6 bases, leaving 12 bases between them. The CDR3 extends over 13 amino acids. The CDR3 reads CASSSRGAAEAFF. The CDR3 bases are TGTGCCAGCAGCTCGCGAGGAGCAGCTGAAGCTTTCTTT.